These 22 T cell receptor beta chains were sequenced from one sample in a study of shared clonotypes between healthy human individuals. Using immunoSEQ multiplex PCR, the repertoire was profiled, and TCRdb retains in-frame clones only, with some absent. The repertoire holds roughly 700,000 clones, with roughly 70% as singletons. Sequencing used memory CD4+ T cells sorted from blood. The subset was: CD45RA-negative fraction. The receptors here all came from a woman in her 30s in good health.

The rearrangement links TRBV18 to TRBJ1-5; 7 nucleotides align to TRBD1. Germline CDR1 is KGHSH and CDR2 is LQKENI. The CDR3 spans 15 residues. Trimming cost V 3 bases and J 0 bases; bases outside gene matches: 2. The CDR3 loop is CASSPGQHSNQPQHF. The CDR3 region has the DNA TGTGCCAGCTCACCGGGACAGCATAGCAATCAGCCCCAGCATTTT.

The genes are TRBV7-2 and TRBJ2-7, with D uncertain. V gave up 3 bases and J gave up 7 bases, with 10 bases separating them. The CDR3 runs 12 residues. The germline V gene has CDR1 SGHTA and CDR2 FQGNSA. CDR3: CASSFKWREQYF. Here the CDR3 DNA reads TGTGCCAGCAGCTTTAAATGGCGGGAGCAGTACTTC.

V usage is TRBV28 and J usage is TRBJ2-7; TRBD2 is a possible D gene (5 bases). CDR3 length equals 15 residues. V was pared by 5 bases and J by 3 bases, with 17 bases between. Germline CDR1 MDHEN, CDR2 SYDVKM. CDR3 sequence: CASSEGGFSLYEQYF. The CDR3 DNA follows: TGTGCCAGCAGTGAAGGAGGATTCTCCCTCTACGAGCAGTACTTC.

The chain couples TRBV9 to TRBJ2-2, with 14 nucleotides matching TRBD2. The CDR3 is 17 residues long. Unmatched junction bases numbered 8, after V lost 5 bases and J lost 5 bases. Germline loops: CDR1 SGDLS, CDR2 YYNGEE. CDR3 in amino acids: CASRAGTSGRGTGELFF. Here the CDR3 DNA reads TGTGCCAGCAGGGCCGGGACTAGCGGGAGAGGGACCGGGGAGCTGTTTTTT.

V gene TRBV6-1 combines with J gene TRBJ2-7, with 10 bases aligning to TRBD2. This CDR3 comprises 14 residues. The V segment lost 5 bases and the J segment 4 bases; nucleotides outside the gene matches: 5. Germline-derived CDR1 and CDR2 are MNHNS and SASEGT. CDR3 sequence reads: CASSTLAGAYEQYF. The CDR3 DNA reads TGTGCCAGCAGTACCCTAGCGGGAGCTTACGAGCAGTACTTC.

With regard to this clone: A much larger clonotype is one base distant, so this may be a read error. Other DNA sequences in the sample encode the same CDR3. The chain is built from TRBV11-2 and TRBJ2-5; D uncertain. The CDR3 spans 13 residues. Per the germline V gene, CDR1 is SGHAT and CDR2 is FQNNGV. The V gene lost 1 base and the J gene lost 2 bases, with 5 bases spanning the gap. CDR3 sequence reads: CASSLGQQETQYF. For the CDR3, the DNA is TGTGCCAGCAGCTTAGGTCAGCAAGAGACCCAGTACTTC.

The chain recombines TRBV19 with TRBJ1-4; no definite D call. Trimming left V 1 base short and J 0 bases short, with 24 bases between. The CDR3 consists of 21 residues. Per germline, CDR1 LNHDA and CDR2 SQIVND (reference sequence). CDR3 protein: CASSIGVGRTIQLATNEKLFF. CDR3 DNA sequence: TGTGCCAGTAGTATAGGGGTCGGCAGAACGATCCAATTGGCAACTAATGAAAAACTGTTTTTT.

V gene TRBV19 combines with J gene TRBJ2-6; 11 nucleotides match TRBD1. CDR3 size: 21 residues. Germline V CDR1 and CDR2: LNHDA, SQIVND (reference sequence). V dropped 3 bases and J dropped 3; count of bases not matched to a gene: 16. Here the CDR3 reads CASSIRGSWTGGAGGANVLTF. The DNA of the CDR3 is TGTGCCAGTAGTATTAGAGGGTCTTGGACAGGGGGCGCGGGTGGGGCCAACGTCCTGACTTTC.

This sequence joins TRBV11-2 and TRBJ2-7, with TRBD2 identical over 8 bases. V was pared by 3 bases and J by 5 bases, with 3 bases of the junction left unmatched. The germline V gene encodes CDR1 SGHAT and CDR2 FQNNGV. This CDR3 region has 13 residues. The CDR3: CASSLGLGNEQYF. CDR3 DNA sequence: TGTGCCAGCAGCTTGGGACTAGGAAACGAGCAGTACTTC.

The chain links TRBV7-9 to TRBJ2-7; no reliable D call. Per the germline V gene, CDR1 is SEHNR and CDR2 is FQNEAQ (reference sequence). The CDR3 contains 11 residues. V lost 5 bases and J lost 4, with 6 bases in between. The chain's CDR3 is CASSGLYEQYF. The CDR3 nucleotides are TGTGCCAGCAGCGGCCTTTACGAGCAGTACTTC.

This clone has only a few counts. The chain uses TRBV18 and TRBJ1-1, with D unclear. The CDR3 has 13 amino acids. Germline V gene data show CDR1 as KGHSH and CDR2 as LQKENI. V lost 0 bases, J lost 5 bases, and 7 bases lay in between. CDR3 loop: CASSPPAMTEAFF. CDR3 bases: TGTGCCAGCTCACCACCGGCTATGACTGAAGCTTTCTTT.

This clone appeared many times. The genes are TRBV11-2 and TRBJ1-1; maybe TRBD1 (5 bases). The germline CDR1 and CDR2 sequences are SGHAT and FQNNGV. The V gene lost 0 bases and the J gene lost 1 base, with 15 bases spanning the gap. There are 17 residues in the CDR3. The CDR3 DNA sequence: TGTGCCAGCAGCTTAGATCAAGGGGCGTGGAGGAACACTGAAGCTTTCTTT. Its protein product is CASSLDQGAWRNTEAFF.

Only one count was recorded for this clone. The chain couples TRBV7-2 to TRBJ2-2; possibly TRBD1 or TRBD2 for D (6 bases each). CDR1 is SGHTA and CDR2 is FQGNSA in the germline V gene. This CDR3 comprises 16 residues. The V end was cut by 1 base, the J end by 5 bases, with 14 bases between. CDR3 DNA: TGTGCCAGCAGCTTAGGGCCGGGGGCGAGTACCGGGGAGCTGTTTTTT. Translation: CASSLGPGASTGELFF.

V is TRBV19 and J is TRBJ2-4; D is undetermined. Deletions cut 5 bases from V and 0 bases from J, with 14 bases between. The CDR3 is made up of 16 amino acids. Germline V gives CDR1 LNHDA, CDR2 SQIVND (reference sequence). DNA of the CDR3: TGTGCCAGTAGTTCCCTGACTCTTCTAGCCAAAAACATTCAGTACTTC. This gives the protein CASSSLTLLAKNIQYF.

This clone was seen only a few times. This chain connects TRBV27 to TRBJ1-2, with 10 nucleotides matching TRBD1. V lost 2 bases, J lost 4 bases, and 4 bases stayed unmatched. Per germline, CDR1 MNHEY and CDR2 SMNVEV (reference sequence). This CDR3 has 15 residues. The CDR3 bases are TGTGCCAGCAGTTTACTGACAGGGGGCGTCTATGGCTACACCTTC. Its protein product is CASSLLTGGVYGYTF.

The sample holds one count of this clone. The chain couples TRBV19 to TRBJ2-1; D could derive from TRBD1 or TRBD2 (6 bases each). Germline V gene sequence: CDR1 LNHDA, CDR2 SQIVND (reference sequence). This CDR3 has 18 amino acids. The V and J ends lost 1 base and 10 bases respectively, with 26 bases between them. The CDR3 nucleotides read TGTGCCAGTAGTATAGGGGACGGGGGCGGACGGGCAGGAAGGGAGCAGTTCTTC. Its protein is CASSIGDGGGRAGREQFF.

The rearrangement uses TRBV6-5 and TRBJ2-7; tentative D call: TRBD1 (6 bases). Trimming removed 0 bases from V and 5 bases from J, with 14 bases in between. Germline-derived CDR1 and CDR2 are MNHEY and SVGAGI. CDR3 size: 15 residues. The CDR3 coding sequence is TGTGCCAGCAGTTACTCCTTCTGGGACACGGACGAGCAGTACTTC. Its translation: CASSYSFWDTDEQYF.

This sequence joins TRBV27 and TRBJ1-1; D ambiguous. Trimming left V 2 bases short and J 1 base short, with 8 bases between. The germline V gene encodes CDR1 MNHEY and CDR2 SMNVEV (reference sequence). The CDR3 length is 14 residues. DNA of the CDR3: TGTGCCAGCAGTTTAACCTGGGGGAACACTGAAGCTTTCTTT. Its protein product is CASSLTWGNTEAFF.

The genes are TRBV28 and TRBJ2-3; maybe TRBD2 (5 bases). This CDR3 is 15 amino acids long. Germline CDR1 is MDHEN and CDR2 is SYDVKM. The V gene lost 6 bases and the J gene lost 6 bases, with 19 bases spanning the gap. The CDR3 coding sequence is TGTGCCAGCAGGAGCGGTTTTTTTTTAGGGGATACGCAGTATTTT. Translated, it gives CASRSGFFLGDTQYF.

The chain employs TRBV28 and TRBJ2-1, with 9 bases identical to TRBD2. The CDR3 runs to 15 residues. The V gene's germline CDR1 is MDHEN and CDR2 SYDVKM. Germline trimming cut 3 bases from V and 7 bases from J; bases unmatched to any gene: 7. CDR3 DNA sequence: TGTGCCAGCAGTTTCAGGGCGGGAGGGAAGAATGAGCAGTTCTTC. This codes for CASSFRAGGKNEQFF. Drawing the rest from reference TRBV28 and TRBJ2-1, the complete variable domain is DVKVTQSSRYLVKRTGEKVFLECVQDMDHENMFWYRQDPGLGLRLIYFSYDVKMKEKGDIPEGYSVSREKKERFSLILESASTNQTSMYLCASSFRAGGKNEQFFGPGTRLTVL.

The V call is TRBV6-5, the J call TRBJ2-4, with a tentative D call TRBD1 (6 bases). The CDR3 totals 15 residues. From germline, CDR1 is MNHEY and CDR2 SVGAGI. The germline V and J ends were trimmed by 5 bases and 0 bases, with 11 bases remaining between them. The CDR3 nucleotides are TGTGCCAGCAGTAGGGACAACCAAGCCAAAAACATTCAGTACTTC. Residues: CASSRDNQAKNIQYF.

The V gene is TRBV6-5, the J gene TRBJ1-5; possible D gene TRBD1, 6 bases. The length of the CDR3 is 14 residues. The germline gives CDR1 MNHEY, CDR2 SVGAGI. V lost 4 bases to trimming and J lost 6 bases, with 13 bases between them. CDR3 in DNA: TGTGCCAGCAGTTTGGCAGGGGAGGTTCAGCCCCAGCATTTT. This translates into CASSLAGEVQPQHF.